This T cell receptor (beta chain) was retrieved from a study of cytomegalovirus exposure and HLA in healthy donors. Study conclusions and caveats: Within an earlier analysis, most TCR beta V segments proved productive either about 90% or about 30% of the time.

This clone was observed a few times. Its antigen is as yet unknown. One end of the junction is discordant with germline, which a read error may explain. Vbeta (60) and Jbeta (13) primers were used in the PCR. The method was immunoSEQ multiplex PCR; TCRdb's version includes in-frame clones alone and lacks a portion of them. The data hold more than 200,000 clones, with about three quarters observed a single time. The CDR3 spans 16 residues. Germline assignment: CDR1 SSHAT and CDR2 FNYEAQ (reference sequence). The source is a man aged 18 to 29 in good health and CMV-seronegative. Material: PBMCs. The rearrangement uses TRBV7-7 and TRBJ2-5; 15 bases are a match to TRBD2. CDR3: CASSLGLAGGQETQYF. The DNA for the CDR3 is TGTGCTAGCAGCCTGGGACTAGCGGGGGGACAAGAGACCCAGTACTTC. Based on the CDR3 plus reference TRBV7-7 and TRBJ2-5, the full variable domain is GAGVSQSPRYKVTKRGQDVTLRCDPISSHATLYWYQQALGQGPEFLTYFNYEAQPDKSGLPSDRFSAERPEGSISTLTIQRTEQRDSAMYRCASSLGLAGGQETQYFGPGTRLLVL.